The source of this T cell receptor beta chain is a study of blood T cell repertoires in COVID-19. For the study at large: Acute and convalescent COVID-19 specimens originated in the United States, Italy and Spain. T cells, B-cell-depleted T cells, or PBMCs supplied cDNA or gDNA.

Under the authors' procedure: Quantification of nucleated cells was approximated via reference gene primer amplification. Produced via immunoSEQ multiplex PCR; TCRdb's table is partial and in-frame only. V and J calls and clone size are given by that table; D and trimming were obtained from the DNA. The data contain over 85,000 clones, about 70% of them singletons. CDR3 length: 18 amino acids. From germline, CDR1 is LGHDT and CDR2 YNNKEL (reference sequence). V gave up 0 bases and J gave up 4 bases; unmatched junction bases: 10. Sequenced material: peripheral blood. The chain has TRBV3-1 (or the pseudogene TRBV3-2) and TRBJ2-3; 10 nucleotides line up with TRBD2. The source of this sequence is a woman aged 60-75 years with acute or convalescent COVID-19. The DNA of the CDR3 is TGTGCCAGCAGCCAAGATTTTCTTAGCGGGGGGACGTCAGATACGCAGTATTTT. This translates into CASSQDFLSGGTSDTQYF.